The 12 T cell receptor beta chains in this list originate from one sample, sequenced in a study of T cells in Graves' hyperthyroidism and ophthalmopathy. Amplified TCR beta CDR3 regions derived from RNA transcripts. A first-round RT-PCR of the TCR CDR3 used the HTBI primer set. Using its own MiXCR run on the multiplex PCR reads, TCRdb lists one record per CDR3 protein. The table shows 350,000 to 450,000 distinct CDR3 sequences, with roughly 14% occurring only once. The sample was blood. The source of these receptors is a woman in her sixties with Graves' hyperthyroidism.

This clonotype was seen many times. The chain combines TRBV27 with TRBJ2-7, with 9 bases identical to TRBD1. The CDR3 loop spans 15 amino acids. V gave up 5 bases and J gave up 3 bases; unmatched junction bases: 8. The germline V gene encodes CDR1 MNHEY and CDR2 SMNVEV (reference sequence). The CDR3 coding sequence is TGTGCCAGCAGTGCAACGGGACAGGGTTTCTACGAGCAGTACTTC. As protein: CASSATGQGFYEQYF.

V and J are TRBV7-3 and TRBJ2-1; D uncertain. The germline V and J ends were trimmed by 5 bases and 10 bases, with 15 bases remaining between them. The germline V gene has CDR1 SGHTA and CDR2 FQGTGA. The CDR3 has 13 amino acids. CDR3 in amino acids: CASSEPTGREQFF. For the CDR3, the DNA is TGTGCCAGCAGCGAACCAACTGGTAGGGAGCAGTTCTTC.

DNA of the CDR3: TGTGCCAGCAGCGACAGGGCTTCTGGGGCCAACGTCCTGACTTTC. The encoded protein is CASSDRASGANVLTF. This chain connects TRBV5-4 to TRBJ2-6; 7 bases align to TRBD1. Germline CDR1 SGHNT, CDR2 YYREEE (reference sequence). This CDR3 contains 15 residues. V trimming: 4 bases; J trimming: 1 base; junction bases outside the gene matches: 2.

This clonotype showed up many times. This chain uses TRBV27 with TRBJ2-1; D ambiguous. This CDR3 spans 12 amino acids. CDR1 and CDR2 from the germline V gene are MNHEY and SMNVEV (reference sequence). Between the trimmed V and J ends, which lost 5 bases and 8 bases, there was a span of 10 bases. The CDR3 protein is CASSRTRDEQFF. The CDR3 DNA reads TGTGCCAGCAGTAGAACGCGCGATGAGCAGTTCTTC.

Turning to this clonotype: With a much larger clone just one base away, this may be a read error. The gene calls are TRBV20-1 and TRBJ1-1; D is ambiguous. The CDR3 runs 14 residues. V gave up 0 bases and J gave up 4 bases, with 12 bases separating them. Germline CDR1 DFQATT, CDR2 SNEGSKA (reference sequence). This chain's CDR3 is CSARDPVSATEAFF. The CDR3 DNA is TGCAGTGCTAGAGATCCCGTCTCGGCCACTGAAGCTTTCTTT.

At least ten counts were recorded for this clonotype. The genes are TRBV27 and TRBJ1-1, with a possible D match to TRBD1 (6 bases). CDR1 and CDR2 (germline): MNHEY, SMNVEV (reference sequence). V was pared by 5 bases and J by 5 bases, with 12 bases between. CDR3 length: 13 residues. As DNA, the CDR3 is TGTGCCAGCAGTCCGGGGGGGGCAACTGAAGCTTTCTTT. Translating it yields CASSPGGATEAFF.

This clonotype was seen a handful of times. The J gene is TRBJ2-5, the V gene TRBV7-8; TRBD2 aligns across 10 bases. The germline V gene has CDR1 SGHVS and CDR2 FQNEAQ. The CDR3 has 15 residues. V gave up 4 bases and J gave up 5 bases; unmatched junction bases: 7. The DNA for the CDR3 is TGTGCCAGCAGCTCAGAGCGGGGGGGGGGGGAGACCCAGTACTTC. It yields the protein CASSSERGGGETQYF.

This clonotype was detected many times. The rearrangement links TRBV11-1 to TRBJ2-7; D unresolved. Trimming removed 7 bases from V and 0 bases from J, with 22 bases in between. The CDR3 consists of 17 residues. Germline values: CDR1 SGHAT, CDR2 FQDESV (reference sequence). Here the CDR3 reads CASTPGVWGHLSYEQYF. The CDR3 coding sequence is TGTGCCAGCACCCCAGGTGTTTGGGGTCACCTCTCCTACGAGCAGTACTTC.

The chain carries TRBV7-3 and TRBJ2-7; the match to TRBD1 covers 7 bases. CDR1 is SGHTA, CDR2 FQGTGA, per germline. This CDR3 has 13 amino acids. J gave up 6 bases and V 4 bases, and 6 bases lay outside the gene matches. The CDR3 region is CASSSDRESEQYF. The CDR3 DNA follows: TGTGCCAGCAGCTCCGACAGGGAGAGCGAGCAGTACTTC. Together with reference TRBV7-3 and TRBJ2-7, the CDR3 gives the full variable domain: GAGVSQTPSNKVTEKGKYVELRCDPISGHTALYWYRQSLGQGPEFLIYFQGTGAADDSGLPNDRFFAVRPEGSVSTLKIQRTERGDSAVYLCASSSDRESEQYFGPGTRLTVT.

This clonotype was counted at least ten times. The chain is built from TRBV11-3 and TRBJ1-2; 10 bases map to TRBD1. The trim removed 2 bases at V and 3 bases at J, leaving 6 bases unmatched. Germline CDR1 and CDR2: SGHNT and YENEEA. The CDR3 covers 16 residues. The CDR3 DNA is TGTGCCAGCAGCTTACAACGGACAGGGGGAGACTATGGCTACACCTTC. Translating gives CASSLQRTGGDYGYTF.

The table lists this clonotype with many counts. The chain recombines TRBV20-1 with TRBJ1-1, with D hard to call. The CDR3 spans 15 residues. Germline CDR1 and CDR2: DFQATT and SNEGSKA (reference sequence). V lost 3 bases and J lost 2, with 16 bases in between. This CDR3 reads CSASSEHEVNTEAFF. The CDR3 bases are TGCAGTGCTAGTTCTGAGCATGAGGTAAACACTGAAGCTTTCTTT.

The CDR3 bases are TGTGCCAGCAGCCCTGGAGGAGGCGACATTCAGTACTTC. This codes for CASSPGGGDIQYF. This chain uses TRBV7-6 with TRBJ2-4; TRBD2 is a possible D gene (5 bases). V lost 5 bases, J lost 8 bases, and 13 bases lay in between. Germline V gene data show CDR1 as SGHVS and CDR2 as FNYEAQ. This CDR3 region has 13 residues.